The sequence of this T cell receptor beta chain was determined in a study of blood T cell repertoires in COVID-19. Study-level background: The study drew acute and convalescent COVID-19 samples from the United States, Italy and Spain.

Some clones are missing from TCRdb's copy, which holds only in-frame ones; the method was immunoSEQ multiplex PCR. The sample records 150,000 or so clones, roughly 78% being singletons. The CDR3 runs 17 residues. V gave up 7 bases and J gave up 0 bases; unmatched junction bases: 11. Germline V lookup: CDR1 LNHDA, CDR2 SQIVND (reference sequence). The chain combines TRBV19 with TRBJ2-3; 9 nucleotides align to TRBD2. The TCR was taken from an elderly man with acute or convalescent COVID-19. Sequencing input: peripheral blood. DNA for the CDR3: TGTGCCAGTACCCCAGGACAGCGGGGGGCCAGCACAGATACGCAGTATTTT. Its protein is CASTPGQRGASTDTQYF.